This T cell receptor (beta chain) was sequenced for a study of Graves' ophthalmopathy and Graves' hyperthyroidism. Amplifying from RNA transcripts, the study obtained TCR beta CDR3 regions. First-round RT-PCR used HTBI primers; second-round multiplex PCR followed. TCRdb recomputed calls from the multiplex PCR reads with MiXCR, one row per CDR3 protein. The sample has some 39,000 distinct CDR3 sequences; roughly 49% are singletons. The ends were cut back, 6 bases at V and 1 base at J, with 15 bases in the middle. Germline assignment: CDR1 MNHNS and CDR2 SASEGT. CDR3 size: 15 residues. Whole-study findings and limits: Blood repertoires reportedly contained most expanded thyroid clonotypes above 0.001 frequency.

This clonotype showed up many times. Antigen: not known. Hyperthyroidism patients had new diagnoses, durations under 2 months, and ages of 18 to 65. In this cohort, patients with other autoimmune diseases, uncontrolled infections, pregnancy or lactation were excluded. The receptor comes from an adult woman with stable Graves' hyperthyroidism. The V and J genes are TRBV6-1 and TRBJ2-5, with D unclear. Material: peripheral blood. Written as DNA, the CDR3 is TGTGCCAGCAGACCCGGCCGGGCGCTCCAAGAGACCCAGTACTTC. Protein product: CASRPGRALQETQYF.